Reported below is one T cell receptor beta chain. The antigen remains unidentified. The source of the sample is a study of cytomegalovirus exposure and HLA in healthy donors. Overall study results and limits: The dataset shows that most TCR sequences were rare, while some public TCRs occurred in many donors. Association of a missense DCLRE1C variant with TCR beta V- and J-gene trimming was reported in a later analysis. When a later analysis compared HLA-associated TCR beta chains with equally common others, the HLA-associated chains turned out to be more clonally expanded and to have lower generation probabilities.

The PCR had 60 Vbeta and 13 Jbeta primers. TCRdb's copy holds only in-frame clones and misses some; the assay was immunoSEQ multiplex PCR. Here the sample spans 150,000 to 200,000 clones, around 80% being singletons. V lost 4 bases and J lost 5; bases outside the gene matches: 5. The CDR3 spans 14 residues. CDR1 is LNHDA, CDR2 SQIVND, per germline (reference sequence). Sequenced input: PBMCs. The clonotype originates from a man aged 40-49 years in good health and CMV-seronegative. The rearrangement joins TRBV19 to TRBJ1-3, with 7 bases that match TRBD1. CDR3 coding DNA: TGTGCCAGTAGTAAAGGGACAGTAAGAAACACCATATATTTT. Translation gives CASSKGTVRNTIYF.